This is a list of T cell receptor beta chains from one sample in a study of T cells after yellow fever vaccination. Using its own MiXCR run on the 5' RACE reads, TCRdb lists one record per CDR3 protein. This sample yields about 340,000 distinct CDR3 sequences, of which around 12% are seen a single time; about 3% belongs to the top ten. Sample: CD4+ T cells sorted from PBMCs, taken 15 days after the yellow fever booster vaccination. The receptors originated from a young man who received the YFV17D yellow fever vaccine. The conserved cysteine and the conserved F or W are not part of the CDR3 here. Expanded clones are given a class, and other clones once, few, many or no size at all.

j_call	v_call	clone_size	cdr3_aa
TRBJ2-1	TRBV7-9	-	ASSSRLAGAVDNEQF
TRBJ2-3	TRBV24-1	many	ATSDARLAVTDTQY
TRBJ2-4	TRBV4-3	many	ASSRGLGNIQY
TRBJ2-3	TRBV4-3	few	ASSQERGRPDTQY
TRBJ2-7	TRBV9	few	ASSSRGFSYEQY
TRBJ2-2	TRBV28	few	ASTLGQGTGELF
TRBJ1-5	TRBV20-1	-	SAPTDHGSFSNQPQH
TRBJ2-5	TRBV20-1	-	SARRGGGPGETQY
TRBJ1-5	TRBV6-5	many	ASSDRESQPQH
TRBJ2-6	TRBV28	-	ASSPFPVANVLT
TRBJ2-2	TRBV2	-	ASTGGGNTGELF
TRBJ2-3	TRBV5-5	few	ASSWRLAGGMRTDTQY
TRBJ1-1	TRBV5-6	few	ASSFQGRNTEAF
TRBJ2-6	TRBV28	many	ASRSQFIGANVLT
TRBJ1-2	TRBV28	-	ASSLTVTYGYT
TRBJ1-2	TRBV19	-	ASRTGDGYT
TRBJ2-5	TRBV6-5	few	ASSYWGGGAQETQY
TRBJ2-1	TRBV12-3/TRBV12-4	few	ASSLGRVGEQF
TRBJ2-3	TRBV20-1	few	SARNTSLHTQY
TRBJ2-3	TRBV28	-	ASSSAGTDTDTQY
TRBJ2-1	TRBV27	many	ASSWDREVNEQF
TRBJ2-5	TRBV10-2	-	ASSATVETQY
TRBJ2-3	TRBV24-1	few	ATSDRVDTQY
TRBJ1-3	TRBV10-3	few	ATRPSSANTIY
TRBJ2-5	TRBV19	few	ASSIREAGETQY
TRBJ2-4	TRBV23-1	few	ASIGPSGGENAKNIQY
TRBJ2-2	TRBV5-1	many	ASSDDRRTGELF
TRBJ1-4	TRBV4-3	-	ASRLQRDLTNEKLF
TRBJ1-2	TRBV9	-	ASSEAPGGYGYT
TRBJ2-3	TRBV18	-	ASSTDRSISTDTQY
TRBJ1-2	TRBV28	-	ASSFPRARNYGYT
TRBJ1-1	TRBV6-6	many	ASMSTGRNTEAF